The 30 T cell receptor beta chains presented below share a single source sample, sequenced in a study of vaccination and CD4 T cells after COVID-19. These receptors are not linked to any known antigen. As for treatment: approximately nine-day PBMC culture with coronavirus spike peptide pools or control peptides (ViraFEST assay). Cultured CD4+ T cell DNA underwent sequencing with the Oncomine TCR Beta short-read assay. TCRdb analysed the PCR reads with MiXCR anew, one entry per CDR3 protein. In the table there are over 14,000 distinct CDR3 sequences, around half of which are singletons. Sequenced sample: CD4+ T cells from blood, cultured in vitro. The receptors come from a human donor who had recovered from COVID-19.

The genes are TRBV20-1 and TRBJ2-5, with 10 bases identical to TRBD2. Trimming at V came to 3 bases and at J to 2 bases, leaving 9 bases not matched to a gene. The CDR3 has 16 amino acids. In germline, CDR1 is DFQATT, CDR2 SNEGSKA (reference sequence). The CDR3 DNA sequence: TGCAGTGCTAGTGGGGCTAGCGGGGGCCGGCAAGAGACCCAGTACTTC. Translated: CSASGASGGRQETQYF.

This chain joins TRBV5-1 and TRBJ2-4; D possibly corresponds to TRBD1 (5 bases). The germline V and J ends were trimmed by 0 bases and 2 bases, with 6 bases remaining between them. The CDR3 consists of 14 residues. CDR1 is SGHRS, CDR2 YFSETQ, per germline. The CDR3 protein is CASSLEGTKNIQYF. In DNA form, the CDR3 reads TGCGCCAGCAGCTTGGAGGGGACCAAAAACATTCAGTACTTC.

The gene calls are TRBV27 and TRBJ2-5; perhaps TRBD2 as D (6 bases). V lost 8 bases and J lost 2, with 9 bases in between. The CDR3 is 12 amino acids. The germline gives CDR1 MNHEY, CDR2 SMNVEV (reference sequence). CDR3 protein: CASWAGQETQYF. In nucleotides, the CDR3 is TGTGCCAGCTGGGCGGGACAAGAGACCCAGTACTTC.

This rearrangement joins TRBV2 to TRBJ1-1; 7 nucleotides align to TRBD1. Germline V lookup: CDR1 SNHLY, CDR2 FYNNEI. The V segment lost 4 bases and the J segment 5 bases; nucleotides outside the gene matches: 10. This CDR3 is 15 amino acids long. The CDR3 spells CASSVSMTGTTEAFF. CDR3 nucleotides: TGTGCCAGCAGTGTTTCGATGACAGGGACAACTGAAGCTTTCTTT.

This clonotype was observed a handful of times. This chain links TRBV5-1 with TRBJ2-6, with D hard to call. The V end was cut by 2 bases, the J end by 1 base, with 4 bases between. This CDR3 has 14 amino acids. The germline CDR1 and CDR2 sequences are SGHRS and YFSETQ. The CDR3 DNA follows: TGCGCCAGCAGCTTAGGGTCTGGGGCCAACGTCCTGACTTTC. It codes for CASSLGSGANVLTF. Filled out from reference TRBV5-1 and TRBJ2-6, the complete variable domain reads KAGVTQTPRYLIKTRGQQVTLSCSPISGHRSVSWYQQTPGQGLQFLFEYFSETQRNKGNFPGRFSGRQFSNSRSEMNVSTLELGDSALYLCASSLGSGANVLTFGAGSRLTVL.

The chain uses TRBV5-1 and TRBJ2-4; 14 bases match TRBD2. With 0 bases clipped from V and 6 bases from J, the junction kept 2 bases outside the gene matches. This CDR3 is built from 16 residues. From germline, CDR1 is SGHRS and CDR2 YFSETQ. Here the CDR3 reads CASSLGLAGGANIQYF. The DNA for the CDR3 is TGCGCCAGCAGCTTGGGACTAGCGGGAGGGGCAAACATTCAGTACTTC.

The gene calls are TRBV20-1 and TRBJ2-3; tentative D call: TRBD2 (6 bases). V was pared by 3 bases and J by 6 bases, with 13 bases between. The germline CDR1 and CDR2 sequences are DFQATT and SNEGSKA (reference sequence). CDR3 length: 13 amino acids. As DNA, the CDR3 is TGCAGTGCTAGCGGGAGTGGAGCGGATACGCAGTATTTT. Translation: CSASGSGADTQYF.

This clonotype was seen a few times. The V call is TRBV7-6, the J call TRBJ1-2; D is possibly TRBD1 (6 bases). The CDR3 runs to 14 residues. V lost 3 bases and J lost 7, with 15 bases in between. Germline-derived CDR1 and CDR2 are SGHVS and FNYEAQ. CDR3 DNA: TGTGCCAGCAGCTTTACGGGGGGCACGGGTGGCTACACCTTC. This sequence encodes CASSFTGGTGGYTF.

This chain connects TRBV5-4 to TRBJ2-1, with 11 bases fitting TRBD1. The CDR3 spans 17 residues. Germline trimming cut 0 bases from V and 0 bases from J; bases unmatched to any gene: 2. Germline lookup yields CDR1 SGHNT and CDR2 YYREEE (reference sequence). CDR3 nucleotides: TGTGCCAGCAGCTTGGGGGGGACAGGGGGCTCCTACAATGAGCAGTTCTTC. This codes for CASSLGGTGGSYNEQFF.

V gene TRBV28 combines with J gene TRBJ2-2; TRBD1 aligns across 9 bases. Trimming at V came to 1 base and at J to 6 bases, leaving 6 bases not matched to a gene. This CDR3 spans 16 amino acids. Germline V CDR1 and CDR2: MDHEN, SYDVKM. In nucleotides, the CDR3 is TGTGCCAGCAGTTTATCCGGACAGGGGTCGTCCGGGGAGCTGTTTTTT. Translation: CASSLSGQGSSGELFF.

The V gene is TRBV21-1, the J gene TRBJ2-1; the DNA was not compared with TRBD1, the D call given in the table. TRBV21-1 is reported as a pseudogene. This CDR3 is 16 amino acids long. CDR3: CASSKEVRESYNEQFF. The CDR3 DNA follows: TGTGCCAGCAGCAAAGAGGTTCGGGAATCGTACAATGAGCAGTTCTTC.

The rearrangement uses TRBV7-2 and TRBJ2-5, with 8 bases lining up with TRBD1. Germline CDR1 reads SGHTA; CDR2 reads FQGNSA. J lost 1 base, V lost 5 bases, and 6 bases had no gene match. This CDR3 is 15 amino acids long. DNA for the CDR3: TGTGCCAGCAGCCCCACCCAGGGGGCCCAAGAGACCCAGTACTTC. Its protein product is CASSPTQGAQETQYF.

The chain recombines TRBV7-6 with TRBJ2-5; possible D gene TRBD2, 6 bases. V lost 5 bases and J lost 7, with 14 bases in between. This CDR3 region has 13 residues. The germline gives CDR1 SGHVS, CDR2 FNYEAQ. CDR3 DNA sequence: TGTGCCAGCAGCCCGGGAGCAGGGCCGACCCAGTACTTC. Amino acids: CASSPGAGPTQYF.

Turning to this clonotype: An end of the junction does not agree with germline; a read error may underlie this. CDR3 sequence: CAWSSSPQGTQYF. The CDR3 DNA is TGTGCCTGGAGCTCCTCCCCCCAAGGGACCCAGTACTTC. The chain joins TRBV30 to TRBJ2-5, with D unclear. This CDR3 contains 13 residues. Germline V CDR1 and CDR2: GTSNPN, SVGIG (reference sequence). Full variable domain (outside the CDR3, taken from reference TRBV30 and TRBJ2-5): SQTIHQWPATLVQPVGSPLSLECTVEGTSNPNLYWYRQAAGRGLQLLFYSVGIGQISSEVPQNLSASRPQDRQFILSSKKLLLSDSGFYLCAWSSSPQGTQYFGPGTRLLVL.

This clonotype was picked up a small number of times. The J gene is TRBJ1-1, the V gene TRBV6-5; 7 nucleotides line up with TRBD1. After removal of 2 bases from V and 0 bases from J, the junction contained 6 bases not matched to a gene. The CDR3 covers 16 residues. CDR1 is MNHEY, CDR2 SVGAGI, per germline. The CDR3 DNA reads TGTGCCAGCAGTTACCGGACAGGAGCACTGAACACTGAAGCTTTCTTT. Translated, it gives CASSYRTGALNTEAFF.

With regard to this clonotype: Its ends do not fully match the called genes, so a read error is possible. The V call is TRBV12-5, the J call TRBJ1-6; the match to TRBD1 covers 7 bases. Germline V CDR1 and CDR2: LGHNT, FRNRAP. The CDR3 runs to 14 residues. The chain's CDR3 is CASAPTGYNSPLHF. The CDR3 DNA sequence: TGTGCTAGTGCTCCGACAGGGTATAACTCACCCCTCCACTTT.

The chain employs TRBV7-9 and TRBJ1-3; D is possibly TRBD1 (5 bases). V shed 5 bases and J shed 1 base, with 9 bases lying between them. The CDR3 totals 14 residues. Germline lookup yields CDR1 SEHNR and CDR2 FQNEAQ (reference sequence). CDR3: CASSPSGSGNTIYF. The CDR3 nucleotides read TGTGCCAGCAGCCCCTCAGGGTCTGGAAACACCATATATTTT. Supplemented by reference TRBV7-9 and TRBJ1-3, the full variable domain reads DTGVSQNPRHKITKRGQNVTFRCDPISEHNRLYWYRQTLGQGPEFLTYFQNEAQLEKSRLLSDRFSAERPKGSFSTLEIQRTEQGDSAMYLCASSPSGSGNTIYFGEGSWLTVV.

This clonotype was seen a single time. The rearrangement links TRBV19 to TRBJ2-5; D may correspond to TRBD1 or TRBD2 (6 bases each). CDR3 length: 15 amino acids. The V gene's germline CDR1 is LNHDA and CDR2 SQIVND (reference sequence). Trimming removed 4 bases from V and 0 bases from J, with 12 bases in between. CDR3 protein: CASSSNRDYQETQYF. CDR3 DNA sequence: TGTGCCAGTAGTAGCAACAGGGACTACCAAGAGACCCAGTACTTC.

The chain joins TRBV2 to TRBJ1-2; D might be TRBD1 (5 bases). V was trimmed by 7 bases and J by 7 bases, leaving 25 bases between them. The CDR3 length is 16 residues. Germline V lookup: CDR1 SNHLY, CDR2 FYNNEI. The CDR3 loop is CASTRDAGGSVFGYTF. CDR3 coding DNA: TGTGCCAGCACCCGGGACGCCGGCGGGTCTGTGTTTGGCTACACCTTC.

In this sample, this clonotype is medium-sized. The chain is built from TRBV27 and TRBJ1-1; TRBD1 matches 7 bases. Germline V gene sequence: CDR1 MNHEY, CDR2 SMNVEV (reference sequence). The CDR3 spans 15 residues. Trimming took 5 bases from V and 6 from J; bases not matched to a gene: 12. CDR3 loop: CASSLGRGKMAEAFF. Here the CDR3 DNA reads TGTGCCAGCAGTCTCGGCAGGGGGAAGATGGCTGAAGCTTTCTTT.

This rearrangement joins TRBV7-6 to TRBJ1-4; D is undetermined. Trimming left V 5 bases short and J 6 bases short, with 19 bases between. There are 16 residues in the CDR3. Looked up from germline, CDR1 is SGHVS and CDR2 is FNYEAQ. The CDR3 loop is CASSPAGEGRDEKLFF. DNA of the CDR3: TGTGCCAGCAGCCCTGCCGGGGAAGGCCGGGATGAAAAACTGTTTTTT.

In this sample, this clonotype turned up a few times. This chain uses TRBV21-1 with TRBJ1-1; the table assigns TRBD1, which was not confirmed against the DNA. TRBV21-1 is a pseudogene locus. The length of the CDR3 is 15 residues. CDR3 in amino acids: CASSNGWGVNTEAFF. The CDR3 bases are TGTGCCAGCAGTAACGGCTGGGGGGTGAACACTGAAGCTTTCTTT.

The genes are TRBV14 and TRBJ1-6; D unresolved. V was trimmed by 1 base and J by 9 bases, leaving 10 bases between them. The CDR3 has 14 amino acids. Germline values: CDR1 SGHDN, CDR2 FVKESK. CDR3 sequence: CASSQVKGGSPLHF. The CDR3 coding sequence is TGTGCCAGCAGCCAAGTGAAGGGCGGTTCACCCCTCCACTTT.

Notes on this clonotype: At one boundary the junction diverges from the germline segment, which might be a read error. This rearrangement joins TRBV24-1 to TRBJ2-7; the D call may be TRBD1 or TRBD2 (5 bases each). From germline, CDR1 is KGHDR and CDR2 SFDVKD. This CDR3 comprises 18 residues. The CDR3 sequence: CATSDLPGTVGPDYGQYF. The CDR3 nucleotides are TGTGCCACCAGTGATTTGCCCGGGACGGTCGGGCCAGACTACGGGCAGTACTTC.

The V call is TRBV7-3, the J call TRBJ2-5; D is unresolved. CDR3 size: 13 residues. V was trimmed by 0 bases and J by 1 base, leaving 3 bases between them. The germline V gene has CDR1 SGHTA and CDR2 FQGTGA. CDR3 DNA: TGTGCCAGCAGCTTAACCTTCCAAGAGACCCAGTACTTC. It codes for CASSLTFQETQYF.

This clonotype was recorded once. The junction and the germline gene differ at one end; a read error may be behind it. The chain couples TRBV28 to TRBJ1-3, with D perhaps matching TRBD1 (5 bases). Looked up from germline, CDR1 is MDHEN and CDR2 is SYDVKM. The CDR3 runs to 14 residues. The CDR3: CTSRDRSSGNTIYF. CDR3 sequence (DNA): TGTACCAGCAGGGACCGGAGCTCTGGAAACACCATATATTTT.

This clonotype was detected only a few times. The chain recombines TRBV2 with TRBJ2-5; 10 nucleotides match TRBD2. The germline CDR1 and CDR2 sequences are SNHLY and FYNNEI. The CDR3 has 17 amino acids. V lost 7 bases, J lost 4 bases, and 15 bases stayed unmatched. CDR3 nucleotides: TGTGCCAGCACCGACGAGAGGGCAGCGGGAGGGAGAGAGACCCAGTACTTC. Translation: CASTDERAAGGRETQYF.

The gene calls are TRBV2 and TRBJ1-2; TRBD1 agrees at 9 bases. Germline CDR1 reads SNHLY; CDR2 reads FYNNEI. V shed 5 bases and J 7 bases; nucleotides not matched to a gene: 14. There are 16 residues in the CDR3. The CDR3 region is CASSSPLQGATSGYTF. CDR3 nucleotides: TGTGCCAGCAGTTCCCCTCTACAGGGGGCTACCAGTGGCTACACCTTC.

The chain's CDR3 is CASHRGTAGNTIYF. The CDR3 DNA sequence: TGTGCCAGTCACCGAGGGACGGCAGGAAACACCATATATTTT. The J gene is TRBJ1-3, the V gene TRBV27; a weak D match, TRBD1 (5 bases). Trimming stripped 9 bases from V and 4 bases from J, with 16 bases between. CDR3 length equals 14 residues. The germline V gene has CDR1 MNHEY and CDR2 SMNVEV (reference sequence).

The chain carries TRBV7-8 and TRBJ2-5; TRBD1 matches 7 bases. The germline V gene encodes CDR1 SGHVS and CDR2 FQNEAQ. Trimming at V came to 5 bases and at J to 2 bases, leaving 2 bases not matched to a gene. This CDR3 comprises 13 residues. The CDR3 coding sequence is TGTGCCAGCAGCCCGGGACAGCAAGAGACCCAGTACTTC. It specifies CASSPGQQETQYF.